This T cell receptor (beta chain) was sequenced during a study of shared clonotypes between healthy human individuals. Splitting of each subset's genomic DNA was done evenly across several immunoSEQ plates. Assay: immunoSEQ multiplex PCR; the TCRdb copy retains only in-frame clones and omits some. The data contain about 2.1 million clones, about 93% of them singletons. Notes on this clone: Its antigen is undetermined.

Naive CD8 populations comprised CD45RO-negative cells positively selected for CCR7, excluding terminally differentiated effector memory CD45RA+ cells. Regarding the study as a whole: Naive CD4 clonotypes were shared across a few donors at roughly 5.5%.

CDR1 SGHRS and CDR2 YFSETQ come from the germline V gene. The length of the CDR3 is 14 residues. Trimming cost V 5 bases and J 6 bases; bases outside gene matches: 6. The sequencing sample was made of naive CD8+ T cells from PBMCs. The V gene is TRBV5-1, the J gene TRBJ2-7; TRBD1 matches at 12 bases. This receptor was taken from a man between 18 and 29 years old in good health. Some clones in this sample may be carry-over from other donors' samples. CDR3 loop: CASRYGTGGGEQYF. Written as DNA, the CDR3 is TGCGCCAGCAGATATGGGACAGGGGGCGGCGAGCAGTACTTC. The entire variable domain, with the rest obtained from reference TRBV5-1 and TRBJ2-7, is as follows: KAGVTQTPRYLIKTRGQQVTLSCSPISGHRSVSWYQQTPGQGLQFLFEYFSETQRNKGNFPGRFSGRQFSNSRSEMNVSTLELGDSALYLCASRYGTGGGEQYFGPGTRLTVT.